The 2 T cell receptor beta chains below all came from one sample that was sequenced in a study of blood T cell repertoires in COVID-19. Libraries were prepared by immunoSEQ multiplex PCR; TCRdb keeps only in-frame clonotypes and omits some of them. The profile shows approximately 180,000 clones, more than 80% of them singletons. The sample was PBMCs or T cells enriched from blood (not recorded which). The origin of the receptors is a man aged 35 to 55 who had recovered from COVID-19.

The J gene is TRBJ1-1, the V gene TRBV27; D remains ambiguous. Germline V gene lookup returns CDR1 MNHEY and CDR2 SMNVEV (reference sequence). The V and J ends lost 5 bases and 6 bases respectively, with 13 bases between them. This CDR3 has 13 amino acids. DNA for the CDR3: TGTGCCAGCAGTCTCCGCCGGGGAGCTGAAGCTTTCTTT. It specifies CASSLRRGAEAFF.

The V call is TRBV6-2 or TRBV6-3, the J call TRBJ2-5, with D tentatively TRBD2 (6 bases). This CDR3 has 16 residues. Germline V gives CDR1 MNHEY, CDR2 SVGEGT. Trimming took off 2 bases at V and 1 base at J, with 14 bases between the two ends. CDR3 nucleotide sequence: TGTGCCAGCAGTTACGGCGTGGGGGGAGGCCAAGAGACCCAGTACTTC. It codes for CASSYGVGGGQETQYF.